This T cell receptor beta chain was recorded in a study of T cell responses to AZD1222 COVID-19 vaccine. Of note for this clone: Its matching antigen is unknown.

This CDR3 region has 18 residues. Trimming at V came to 4 bases and at J to 5 bases, leaving 10 bases not matched to a gene. The germline V gene encodes CDR1 KGHDR and CDR2 SFDVKD. Study conclusions and caveats: Donors were largely white British and mainly female; clonal diversity was possibly underestimated. Sampling captured repertoires only after the peak T cell response. Spike-spanning, vaccine-associated CD4 TCRs were dominant at 160-218 and 743-854. Within unmutated variant regions lay the reported targets of nearly half of spike-specific TCRs.

Generated by immunoSEQ multiplex PCR, the TCRdb table keeps only in-frame clones and is missing some. The profile covers some 150,000 clones, with more than 90% appearing a single time and roughly 1.6% taken by the ten largest. This specimen was peripheral blood, taken 28 days after the second AZD1222 dose. The clonotype comes from an adult who received the AZD1222 COVID-19 vaccine. The V gene is TRBV24-1, the J gene TRBJ2-5; TRBD2 aligns across 15 bases. The CDR3 DNA reads TGTGCCACCAGTGAGCGCAGGACTAGCGGGAGGGCCAGGGAGACCCAGTACTTC. This encodes CATSERRTSGRARETQYF.